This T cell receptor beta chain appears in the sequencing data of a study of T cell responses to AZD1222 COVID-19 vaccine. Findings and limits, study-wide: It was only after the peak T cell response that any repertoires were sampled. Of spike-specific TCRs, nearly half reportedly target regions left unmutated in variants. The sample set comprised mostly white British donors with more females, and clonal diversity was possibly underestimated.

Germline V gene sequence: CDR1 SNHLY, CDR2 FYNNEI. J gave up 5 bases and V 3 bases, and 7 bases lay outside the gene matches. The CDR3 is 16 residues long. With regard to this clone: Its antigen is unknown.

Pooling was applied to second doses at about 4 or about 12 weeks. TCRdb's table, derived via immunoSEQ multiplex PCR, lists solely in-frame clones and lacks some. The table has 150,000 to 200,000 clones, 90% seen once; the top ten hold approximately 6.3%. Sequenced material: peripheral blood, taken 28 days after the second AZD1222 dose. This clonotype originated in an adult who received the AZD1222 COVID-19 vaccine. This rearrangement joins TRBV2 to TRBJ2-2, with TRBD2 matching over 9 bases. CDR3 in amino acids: CASSDWASGNTGELFF. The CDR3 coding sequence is TGTGCCAGCAGTGACTGGGCTAGCGGGAATACCGGGGAGCTGTTTTTT.